What follows describes a single TCR beta chain. The antigen remains unidentified. This record belongs to a study of blood T cells in healthy people across ages. Study-level background: T cells yielded about one barcoded beta molecule per two cells through template switching.

Primed by a sample-barcoded 5' primer and a J-beta primer mix, a second PCR proceeded for about 6 to 12 cycles. Researchers report that each sample yielded at least 2.5 million CDR3-containing paired-end reads. TCRdb re-analysed the 5' RACE reads in MiXCR, keeping a single row per CDR3 protein. Seen here are roughly 800,000 distinct CDR3 sequences, roughly 50% observed once, and the top ten hold roughly 37%. Whole-study results and caveats: For the donors, CMV status was unknown and possibly confounded expanded clonotype changes.

Input material: blood. This TCR was sampled from an elderly man in good health.

Here the CDR3 reads CASSSGQGKAYEQYF. In DNA form, the CDR3 reads TGTGCCAGCAGCTCGGGACAGGGCAAGGCCTACGAGCAGTACTTC. The J gene is TRBJ2-7, the V gene TRBV7-2; 9 nucleotides agree with TRBD1. V lost 4 bases to trimming and J lost 2 bases; unmatched junction nucleotides: 6. Per germline, CDR1 SGHTA and CDR2 FQGNSA. The CDR3 has 15 amino acids.